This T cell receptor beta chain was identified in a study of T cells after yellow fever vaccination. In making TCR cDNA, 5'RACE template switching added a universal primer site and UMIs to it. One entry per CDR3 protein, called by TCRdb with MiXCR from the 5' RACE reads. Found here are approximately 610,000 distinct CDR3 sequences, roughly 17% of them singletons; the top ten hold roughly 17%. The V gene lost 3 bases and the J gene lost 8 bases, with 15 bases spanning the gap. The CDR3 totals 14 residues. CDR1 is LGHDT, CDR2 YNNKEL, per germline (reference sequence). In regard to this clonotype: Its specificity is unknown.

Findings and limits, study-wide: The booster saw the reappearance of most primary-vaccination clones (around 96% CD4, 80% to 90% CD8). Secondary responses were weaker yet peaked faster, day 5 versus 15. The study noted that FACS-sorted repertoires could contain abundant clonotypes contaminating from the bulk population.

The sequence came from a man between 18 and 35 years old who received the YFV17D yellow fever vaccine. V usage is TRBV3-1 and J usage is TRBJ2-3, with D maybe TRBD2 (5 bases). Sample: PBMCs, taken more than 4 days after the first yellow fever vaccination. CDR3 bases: TGTGCCAGCAGCCAGGGAGTAAGGTCTTTTACGCAGTATTTT. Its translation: CASSQGVRSFTQYF.